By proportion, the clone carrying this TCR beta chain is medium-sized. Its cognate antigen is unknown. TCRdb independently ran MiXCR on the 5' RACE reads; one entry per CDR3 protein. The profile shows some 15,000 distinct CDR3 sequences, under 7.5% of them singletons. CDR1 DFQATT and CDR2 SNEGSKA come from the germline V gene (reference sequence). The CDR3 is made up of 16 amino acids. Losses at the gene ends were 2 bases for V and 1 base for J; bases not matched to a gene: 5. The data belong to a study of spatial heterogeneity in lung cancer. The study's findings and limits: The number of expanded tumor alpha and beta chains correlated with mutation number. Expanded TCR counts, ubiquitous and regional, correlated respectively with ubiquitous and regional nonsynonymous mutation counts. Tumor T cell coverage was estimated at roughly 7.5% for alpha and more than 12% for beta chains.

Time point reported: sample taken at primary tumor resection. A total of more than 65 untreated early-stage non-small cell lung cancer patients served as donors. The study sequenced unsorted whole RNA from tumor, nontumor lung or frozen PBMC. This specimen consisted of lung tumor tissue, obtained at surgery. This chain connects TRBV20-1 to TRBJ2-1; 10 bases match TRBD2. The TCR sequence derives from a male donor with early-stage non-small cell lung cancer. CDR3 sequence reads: CSARPSGGGSYNEQFF. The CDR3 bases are TGCAGTGCTAGACCCAGCGGGGGGGGTTCCTACAATGAGCAGTTCTTC.